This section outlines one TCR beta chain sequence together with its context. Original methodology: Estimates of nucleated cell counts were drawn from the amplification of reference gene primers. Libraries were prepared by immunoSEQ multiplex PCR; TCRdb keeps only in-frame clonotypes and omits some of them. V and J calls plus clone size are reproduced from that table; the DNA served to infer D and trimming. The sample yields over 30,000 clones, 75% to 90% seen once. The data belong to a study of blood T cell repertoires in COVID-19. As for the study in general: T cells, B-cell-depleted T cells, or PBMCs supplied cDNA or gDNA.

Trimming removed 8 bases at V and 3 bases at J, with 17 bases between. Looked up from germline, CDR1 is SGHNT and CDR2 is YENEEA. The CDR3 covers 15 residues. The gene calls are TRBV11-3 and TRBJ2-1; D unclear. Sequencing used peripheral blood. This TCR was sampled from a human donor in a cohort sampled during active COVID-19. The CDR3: CASSGLVGDYNEQFF. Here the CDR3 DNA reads TGTGCCAGCTCGGGTCTAGTTGGCGACTACAATGAGCAGTTCTTC.